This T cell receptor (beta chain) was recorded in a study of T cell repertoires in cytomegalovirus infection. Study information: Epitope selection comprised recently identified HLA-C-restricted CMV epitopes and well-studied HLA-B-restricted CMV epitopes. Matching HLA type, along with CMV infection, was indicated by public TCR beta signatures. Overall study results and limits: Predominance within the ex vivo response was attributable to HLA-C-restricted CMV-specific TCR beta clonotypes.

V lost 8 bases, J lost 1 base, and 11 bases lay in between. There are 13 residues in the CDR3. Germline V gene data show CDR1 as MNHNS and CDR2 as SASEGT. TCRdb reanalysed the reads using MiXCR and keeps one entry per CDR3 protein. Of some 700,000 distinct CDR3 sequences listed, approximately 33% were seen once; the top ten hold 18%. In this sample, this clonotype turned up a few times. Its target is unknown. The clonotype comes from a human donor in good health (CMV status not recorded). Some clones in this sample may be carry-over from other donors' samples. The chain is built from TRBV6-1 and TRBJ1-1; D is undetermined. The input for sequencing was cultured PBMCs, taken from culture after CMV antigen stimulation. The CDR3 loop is CASAWSSNTEAFF. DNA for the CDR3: TGTGCCAGCGCGTGGAGTTCGAACACTGAAGCTTTCTTT.